Presented here are 27 T cell receptor beta chains from one specimen sequenced in a study of blood T cell repertoires in COVID-19. The table came from immunoSEQ multiplex PCR; TCRdb's copy has only in-frame clones and leaves some out. The sample comprises hundreds of thousands of clones, 80% to 95% of which are singletons, and about 0.8% rests with the top ten. Sequencing used peripheral blood. Receptors originate from a man in his fifties or sixties with COVID-19, enrolled during active disease.

The chain has TRBV4-2 and TRBJ2-4; 7 nucleotides align to TRBD1. The CDR3 has 19 residues. V gave up 0 bases and J gave up 0 bases; unmatched junction bases: 11. Per germline, CDR1 LGHNA and CDR2 YNFKEQ. The CDR3 protein is CASSQDLGTVGLAKNIQYF. The DNA of the CDR3 is TGTGCCAGCAGCCAAGATCTTGGGACAGTAGGTCTAGCCAAAAACATTCAGTACTTC.

The rearrangement links TRBV5-1 to TRBJ2-1; 8 bases are a match to TRBD1. The CDR3 spans 17 residues. The germline CDR1 and CDR2 sequences are SGHRS and YFSETQ. The trim removed 2 bases at V and 6 bases at J, leaving 13 bases unmatched. CDR3 DNA: TGCGCCAGCAGCTTTGGCCCAAAGACAGGGGTTGGCAATGAGCAGTTCTTC. Protein product: CASSFGPKTGVGNEQFF.

This clone was seen once. The chain has TRBV7-9 and TRBJ1-2; 12 nucleotides agree with TRBD1. Germline assignment: CDR1 SEHNR and CDR2 FQNEAQ (reference sequence). This CDR3 is built from 18 residues. Trimming took 5 bases from V and 5 from J; bases not matched to a gene: 15. The CDR3 is CASSLRAGQGAIRYGYTF. CDR3 coding DNA: TGTGCCAGCAGCCTTAGGGCGGGACAGGGGGCGATCCGGTATGGCTACACCTTC.

This chain joins TRBV29-1 and TRBJ2-4; D is possibly TRBD1 (6 bases). The CDR3 is made up of 15 amino acids. Trimming stripped 4 bases from V and 2 bases from J, with 15 bases between. In germline, CDR1 is SQVTM, CDR2 ANQGSEA. DNA of the CDR3: TGCAGCGTTGCTTATACGGGACAAACCAAAAACATTCAGTACTTC. Translated, it gives CSVAYTGQTKNIQYF.

This sequence joins TRBV9 and TRBJ2-1; a weak D match, TRBD2 (6 bases). Trimming took 4 bases from V and 4 from J, leaving 12 bases between them. The germline CDR1 and CDR2 sequences are SGDLS and YYNGEE. The CDR3 totals 14 residues. CDR3 sequence reads: CASSPSSGYNEQFF. The CDR3 DNA follows: TGTGCCAGCAGCCCGAGTAGCGGATACAATGAGCAGTTCTTC.

This chain joins TRBV5-1 and TRBJ1-3; weak D call: TRBD1 (5 bases). The CDR3 loop spans 14 amino acids. Per germline, CDR1 SGHRS and CDR2 YFSETQ. The V gene lost 5 bases and the J gene lost 0 bases, with 9 bases spanning the gap. The CDR3 protein is CASRTDHSGNTIYF. In DNA form, the CDR3 reads TGCGCCAGCAGGACAGACCACTCTGGAAACACCATATATTTT.

This chain connects TRBV7-4 to TRBJ2-7, with 8 bases lining up with TRBD2. The CDR3 runs to 19 residues. Trimming removed 8 bases from V and 2 bases from J; junction bases left unmatched: 23. Germline V CDR1 and CDR2: SGHVT, SQSDAQ. CDR3 residues: CASPQSRGGATSWPYEQYF. For the CDR3, the DNA is TGTGCCAGCCCCCAATCTCGGGGGGGGGCGACTAGCTGGCCCTACGAGCAGTACTTC.

The V and J genes are TRBV6-5 and TRBJ2-6, with D possibly being TRBD1 (6 bases). V was cut by 7 bases and J by 2 bases, with 12 bases left in between. CDR1 and CDR2 (germline): MNHEY, SVGAGI. This CDR3 comprises 15 residues. This CDR3 reads CASTLRQAGANVLTF. In DNA, the CDR3 is TGTGCCAGCACGCTTAGACAGGCTGGGGCCAACGTCCTGACTTTC.

This sequence joins TRBV15 and TRBJ1-2; TRBD1 might be the D (5 bases). Deletions cut 0 bases from V and 6 bases from J, with 20 bases between. Germline V CDR1 and CDR2: LNHNV, YYDKDF (reference sequence). The CDR3 length is 17 residues. The chain's CDR3 is CATSRDGAKARIDGYTF. DNA for the CDR3: TGTGCCACCAGCAGAGATGGGGCCAAGGCGCGGATCGATGGCTACACCTTC.

The chain couples TRBV9 to TRBJ1-2; 9 bases agree with TRBD1. Losses at the gene ends were 4 bases for V and 8 bases for J; bases not matched to a gene: 6. The CDR3 covers 13 residues. Germline V CDR1 and CDR2: SGDLS, YYNGEE. CDR3 region: CASSQRTGAGYTF. For the CDR3, the DNA is TGTGCCAGCAGCCAACGGACAGGGGCCGGCTACACCTTC.

The chain is built from TRBV6-2 or TRBV6-3 and TRBJ2-5; TRBD2 agrees at 10 bases. Germline CDR1 reads MNHEY; CDR2 reads SVGEGT. This CDR3 spans 17 amino acids. With 4 bases clipped from V and 1 base from J, the junction kept 9 bases outside the gene matches. The CDR3 DNA reads TGTGCCAGCAGTTTTTCATCCGGACTAGCGGTCCAAGAGACCCAGTACTTC. Its protein is CASSFSSGLAVQETQYF.

Here the CDR3 DNA reads TGTGCCAGCAGCTCGACGGGGAACTATGGCTACACCTTC. Translated: CASSSTGNYGYTF. V gene TRBV5-8 combines with J gene TRBJ1-2; D not certain. This CDR3 has 13 residues. From germline, CDR1 is SGHTS and CDR2 YDEGEE. Deletions cut 3 bases from V and 2 bases from J, with 8 bases between. Using reference TRBV5-8 and TRBJ1-2 for the parts outside the CDR3, the full variable domain is EAGVTQSPTHLIKTRGQQATLRCSPISGHTSVYWYQQALGLGLQFLLWYDEGEERNRGNFPPRFSGRQFPNYSSELNVNALELEDSALYLCASSSTGNYGYTFGSGTRLTVV.

This clone was picked up a small number of times. The chain combines TRBV12-3 or TRBV12-4 with TRBJ1-5; D is ambiguous. Trimming shortened V by 3 bases and J by 9 bases, and 12 bases separated the two germline ends. This CDR3 is 13 amino acids long. The CDR3 region is CASSFQVMRPQHF. In nucleotides, the CDR3 is TGTGCCAGCAGTTTTCAGGTAATGCGGCCCCAGCATTTT.

This chain uses TRBV6-4 with TRBJ1-2; 11 bases align to TRBD1. This CDR3 has 14 residues. With V trimmed by 5 bases and J by 5 bases, 4 bases remained unmatched. The V gene's germline CDR1 is MRHNA and CDR2 SNTAGT. The chain's CDR3 is CASSTGTGGYGYTF. CDR3 nucleotides: TGTGCCAGCAGTACCGGGACAGGGGGTTATGGCTACACCTTC.

V and J are TRBV7-2 and TRBJ1-2; 8 bases are shared with TRBD1. J gave up 6 bases and V 5 bases, and 5 bases lay outside the gene matches. The CDR3 extends over 13 amino acids. Germline values: CDR1 SGHTA, CDR2 FQGNSA. CDR3 residues: CASSLQGADGYTF. The CDR3 DNA is TGTGCCAGCAGCCTTCAGGGGGCAGATGGCTACACCTTC.

V usage is TRBV14 and J usage is TRBJ2-2; 8 positions match TRBD2. This CDR3 spans 14 amino acids. Germline values: CDR1 SGHDN, CDR2 FVKESK. Trimming at V came to 2 bases and at J to 6 bases, leaving 2 bases not matched to a gene. CDR3: CASSQREGPGELFF. Here the CDR3 DNA reads TGTGCCAGCAGCCAACGGGAGGGACCCGGGGAGCTGTTTTTT.

The V call is TRBV10-3, the J call TRBJ1-4; D not certain. This CDR3 spans 13 amino acids. Germline V gene lookup returns CDR1 ENHRY and CDR2 SYGVKD. V lost 6 bases to trimming and J lost 7 bases, with 12 bases between them. The CDR3 loop is CAIRVAEGEKLFF. In DNA, the CDR3 is TGTGCCATCAGGGTCGCAGAGGGTGAAAAACTGTTTTTT.

The chain employs TRBV6-4 and TRBJ2-1, with D maybe TRBD1 (5 bases). V was shortened by 7 bases and J by 6 bases, with 19 bases between the two germline ends. The CDR3 is 15 residues long. In germline, CDR1 is MRHNA, CDR2 SNTAGT. CDR3 sequence reads: CASTMGRHPGNEQFF. CDR3 bases: TGTGCCAGCACGATGGGGCGGCACCCTGGCAATGAGCAGTTCTTC.

The V and J genes are TRBV7-8 and TRBJ2-2, with 7 positions matching TRBD1. CDR3 length equals 14 residues. Looked up from germline, CDR1 is SGHVS and CDR2 is FQNEAQ. V shed 10 bases and J 6 bases; nucleotides not matched to a gene: 11. The CDR3 protein is CATCPGQLPGELFF. The CDR3, as DNA: TGTGCCACATGCCCGGGACAGCTACCCGGGGAGCTGTTTTTT.

This clone was recorded only once. Other nucleotide sequences in the sample specify the same CDR3. The chain employs TRBV6-5 and TRBJ1-5; 10 positions agree with TRBD1. The V gene's germline CDR1 is MNHEY and CDR2 SVGAGI. Losses at the gene ends were 6 bases for V and 1 base for J; bases not matched to a gene: 3. The CDR3 is made up of 15 amino acids. CDR3 in amino acids: CASSRDRGSNQPQHF. The CDR3 DNA reads TGTGCCAGCAGCCGGGACAGGGGCAGCAATCAGCCCCAGCATTTT.

This clone is a singleton in its sample. The gene calls are TRBV13 and TRBJ2-2; 10 bases are a match to TRBD2. In germline, CDR1 is PRHDT, CDR2 FYEKMQ (reference sequence). The CDR3 runs to 18 residues. Germline trimming cut 2 bases from V and 4 bases from J; bases unmatched to any gene: 10. This CDR3 is CASSLSLAGEASTGELFF. In DNA form, the CDR3 reads TGTGCCAGCAGCTTATCCCTAGCGGGAGAGGCTAGCACCGGGGAGCTGTTTTTT.

V gene TRBV11-3 combines with J gene TRBJ2-3; 8 nucleotides agree with TRBD1. The CDR3 runs to 15 residues. V shed 4 bases, J shed 1 base, and the junction held 4 bases outside the gene matches. Germline CDR1 and CDR2: SGHNT and YENEEA. CDR3 loop: CASSSTGDGTDTQYF. CDR3 bases: TGTGCCAGCAGCTCGACAGGGGATGGCACAGATACGCAGTATTTT.

The J gene is TRBJ1-5, the V gene TRBV6-1; D might be TRBD1 (5 bases). This CDR3 spans 15 amino acids. V was trimmed by 0 bases and J by 4 bases, leaving 10 bases between them. Looked up from germline, CDR1 is MNHNS and CDR2 is SASEGT. For the CDR3, the DNA is TGTGCCAGCAGTGAAGCGTCGGGACTTAATCAGCCCCAGCATTTT. It specifies CASSEASGLNQPQHF.

This clone was seen only a few times. The gene calls are TRBV5-1 and TRBJ2-2; 10 bases map to TRBD1. This CDR3 contains 17 residues. Germline lookup yields CDR1 SGHRS and CDR2 YFSETQ. The J segment lost 0 bases and the V segment lost 4 bases, leaving 6 bases of the junction unmatched. CDR3 residues: CASSAHGQGANTGELFF. CDR3 DNA: TGCGCCAGCAGCGCCCACGGACAGGGGGCGAACACCGGGGAGCTGTTTTTT.

The V gene is TRBV14, the J gene TRBJ2-7; 13 bases map to TRBD2. Trimming cost V 0 bases and J 3 bases; bases outside gene matches: 17. The CDR3 runs to 21 residues. CDR1 is SGHDN, CDR2 FVKESK, per germline. CDR3 region: CASSQEPTLAGGYLAFYEQYF. The DNA of the CDR3 is TGTGCCAGCAGCCAAGAGCCAACACTAGCGGGAGGGTATTTAGCCTTCTACGAGCAGTACTTC. The whole variable domain, remainder taken from reference TRBV14 and TRBJ2-7, is EAGVTQFPSHSVIEKGQTVTLRCDPISGHDNLYWYRRVMGKEIKFLLHFVKESKQDESGMPNNRFLAERTGGTYSTLKVQPAELEDSGVYFCASSQEPTLAGGYLAFYEQYFGPGTRLTVT.

J is TRBJ1-5 and V is TRBV7-2; the D gene is possibly TRBD1 (6 bases). Trimming removed 7 bases at V and 7 bases at J, with 23 bases between. This CDR3 spans 16 amino acids. Germline CDR1 is SGHTA and CDR2 is FQGNSA. CDR3 in DNA: TGTGCCAGCACCCTAGGGGGGGGCAGGGCCTTGCAGCCCCAGCATTTT. It translates to CASTLGGGRALQPQHF.

This rearrangement joins TRBV29-1 to TRBJ1-2, with 8 bases that match TRBD1. After removal of 5 bases from V and 0 bases from J, the junction contained 2 bases not matched to a gene. Germline values: CDR1 SQVTM, CDR2 ANQGSEA. This CDR3 spans 13 amino acids. The CDR3 sequence is CSVWTGTNYGYTF. In nucleotides, the CDR3 is TGCAGCGTTTGGACAGGGACTAACTATGGCTACACCTTC.